This TCR beta chain was retrieved from a study of cytomegalovirus exposure and HLA in healthy donors. PCR used 60 Vbeta primers and 13 Jbeta primers. Method: immunoSEQ multiplex PCR; TCRdb's copy keeps in-frame clones and lacks some. The sample yields hundreds of thousands of clones, about 89% seen once. The junction had 8 bases not matched to a gene; V was cut back by 2 bases and J by 4 bases. The CDR3 runs to 16 residues. Germline-derived CDR1 and CDR2 are MGHDK and SYGVNS. The sequencing input was PBMCs. This chain uses TRBV25-1 with TRBJ1-3; 7 bases match TRBD1. This sequence originates from a woman between 18 and 30 years old in good health and CMV-seronegative. DNA for the CDR3: TGTGCCAGCAGTGAACCCCAGACAGGGTCAGGAAACACCATATATTTT. As protein: CASSEPQTGSGNTIYF.